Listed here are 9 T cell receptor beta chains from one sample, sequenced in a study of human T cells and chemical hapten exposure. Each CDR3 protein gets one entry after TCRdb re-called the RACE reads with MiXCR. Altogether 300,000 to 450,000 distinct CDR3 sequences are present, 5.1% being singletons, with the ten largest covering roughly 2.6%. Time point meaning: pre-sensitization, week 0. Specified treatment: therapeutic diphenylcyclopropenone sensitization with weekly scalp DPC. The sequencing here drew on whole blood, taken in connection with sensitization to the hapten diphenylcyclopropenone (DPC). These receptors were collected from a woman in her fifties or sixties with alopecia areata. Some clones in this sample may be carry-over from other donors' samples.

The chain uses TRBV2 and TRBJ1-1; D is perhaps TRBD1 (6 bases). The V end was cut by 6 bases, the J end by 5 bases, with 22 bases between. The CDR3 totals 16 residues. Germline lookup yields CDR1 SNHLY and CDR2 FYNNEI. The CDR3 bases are TGTGCCAGCAGCGTGACTCCTCAGGGGAAGAGGACTGAAGCTTTCTTT. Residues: CASSVTPQGKRTEAFF.

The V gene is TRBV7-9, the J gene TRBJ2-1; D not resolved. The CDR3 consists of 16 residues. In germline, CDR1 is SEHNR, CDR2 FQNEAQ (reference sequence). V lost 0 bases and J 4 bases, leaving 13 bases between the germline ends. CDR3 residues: CASSLAQSSAYNEQFF. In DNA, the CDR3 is TGTGCCAGCAGCTTAGCGCAGTCCTCTGCTTACAATGAGCAGTTCTTC.

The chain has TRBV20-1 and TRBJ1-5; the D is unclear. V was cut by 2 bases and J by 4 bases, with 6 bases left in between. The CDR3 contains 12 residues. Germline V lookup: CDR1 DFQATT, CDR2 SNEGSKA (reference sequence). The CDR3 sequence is CSARRQNQPQHF. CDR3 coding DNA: TGCAGTGCTAGACGGCAGAATCAGCCCCAGCATTTT.

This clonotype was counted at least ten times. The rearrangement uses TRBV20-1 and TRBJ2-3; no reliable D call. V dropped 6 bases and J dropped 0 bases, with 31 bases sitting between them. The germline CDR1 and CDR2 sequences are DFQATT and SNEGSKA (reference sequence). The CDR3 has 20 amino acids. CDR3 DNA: TGCAGTGCAGATCAGCGCTGGGGTGCTTCAACTGTGGGGAGCACAGATACGCAGTATTTT. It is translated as CSADQRWGASTVGSTDTQYF.

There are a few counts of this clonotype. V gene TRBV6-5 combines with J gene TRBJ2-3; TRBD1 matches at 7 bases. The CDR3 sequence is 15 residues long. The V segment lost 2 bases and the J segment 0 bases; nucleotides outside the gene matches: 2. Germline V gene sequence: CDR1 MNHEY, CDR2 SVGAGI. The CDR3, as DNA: TGTGCCAGCAGTTACGGGACAGCTAGCACAGATACGCAGTATTTT. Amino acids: CASSYGTASTDTQYF.

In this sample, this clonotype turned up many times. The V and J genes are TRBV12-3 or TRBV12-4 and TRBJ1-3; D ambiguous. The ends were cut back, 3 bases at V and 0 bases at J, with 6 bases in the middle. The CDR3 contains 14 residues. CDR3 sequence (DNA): TGTGCCAGCAGTTTCCAGAGCTCTGGAAACACCATATATTTT. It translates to CASSFQSSGNTIYF.

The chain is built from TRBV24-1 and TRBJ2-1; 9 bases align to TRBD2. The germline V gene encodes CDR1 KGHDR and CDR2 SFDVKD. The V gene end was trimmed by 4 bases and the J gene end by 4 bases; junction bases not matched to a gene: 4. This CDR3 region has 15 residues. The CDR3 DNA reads TGTGCCACCAGTGAGGCTAGCGGGGCGTACAATGAGCAGTTCTTC. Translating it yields CATSEASGAYNEQFF.

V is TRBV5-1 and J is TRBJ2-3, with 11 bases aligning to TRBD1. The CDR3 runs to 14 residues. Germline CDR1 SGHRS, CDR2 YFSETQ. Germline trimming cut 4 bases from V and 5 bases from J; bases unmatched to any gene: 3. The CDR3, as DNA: TGCGCCAGCAGCCCGGGACAGGGGGAAGATACGCAGTATTTT. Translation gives CASSPGQGEDTQYF.

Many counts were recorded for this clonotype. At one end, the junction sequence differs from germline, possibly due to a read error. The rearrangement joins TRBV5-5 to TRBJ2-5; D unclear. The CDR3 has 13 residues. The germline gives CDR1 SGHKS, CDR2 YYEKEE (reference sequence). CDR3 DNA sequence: TGTGCCAGCAGCTTGGCCAGCCAAGAGACCCAGTACTTT. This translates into CASSLASQETQYF.